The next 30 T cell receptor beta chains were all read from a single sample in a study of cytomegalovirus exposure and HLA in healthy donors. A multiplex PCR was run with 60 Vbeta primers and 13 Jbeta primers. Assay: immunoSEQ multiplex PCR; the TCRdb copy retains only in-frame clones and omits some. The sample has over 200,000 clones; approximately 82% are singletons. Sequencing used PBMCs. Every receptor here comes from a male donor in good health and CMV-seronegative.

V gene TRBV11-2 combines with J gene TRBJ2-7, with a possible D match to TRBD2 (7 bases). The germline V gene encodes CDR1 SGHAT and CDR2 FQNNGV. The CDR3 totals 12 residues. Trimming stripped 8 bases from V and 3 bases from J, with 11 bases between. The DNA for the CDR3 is TGTGCCAGCCGGGGAGGGGGCTACGAGCAGTACTTC. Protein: CASRGGGYEQYF. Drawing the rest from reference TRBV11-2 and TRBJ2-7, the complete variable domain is EAGVAQSPRYKIIEKRQSVAFWCNPISGHATLYWYQQILGQGPKLLIQFQNNGVVDDSQLPKDRFSAERLKGVDSTLKIQPAKLEDSAVYLCASRGGGYEQYFGPGTRLTVT.

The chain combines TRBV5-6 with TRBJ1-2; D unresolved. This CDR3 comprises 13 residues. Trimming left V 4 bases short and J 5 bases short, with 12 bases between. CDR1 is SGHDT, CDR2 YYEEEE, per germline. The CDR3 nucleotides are TGTGCCAGCAGCCCCATCAGTCAATATGGCTACACCTTC. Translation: CASSPISQYGYTF.

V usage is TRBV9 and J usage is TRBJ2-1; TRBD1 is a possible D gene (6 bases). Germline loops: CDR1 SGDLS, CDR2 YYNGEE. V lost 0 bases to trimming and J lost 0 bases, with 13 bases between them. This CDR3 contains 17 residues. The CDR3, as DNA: TGTGCCAGCAGCGTAGGCCCCGGGACAAGCTCCTACAATGAGCAGTTCTTC. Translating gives CASSVGPGTSSYNEQFF.

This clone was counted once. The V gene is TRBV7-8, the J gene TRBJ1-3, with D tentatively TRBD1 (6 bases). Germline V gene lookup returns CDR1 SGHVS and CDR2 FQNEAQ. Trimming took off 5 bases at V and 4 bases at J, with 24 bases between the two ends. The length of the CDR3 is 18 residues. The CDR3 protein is CASSRNPLGGRVGNTIYF. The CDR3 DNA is TGTGCCAGCAGCCGGAACCCACTAGGGGGTAGAGTGGGAAACACCATATATTTT.

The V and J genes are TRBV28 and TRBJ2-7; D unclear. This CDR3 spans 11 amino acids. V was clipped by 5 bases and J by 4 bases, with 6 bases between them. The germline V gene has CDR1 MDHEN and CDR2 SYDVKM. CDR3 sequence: CASSTEYEQYF. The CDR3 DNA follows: TGTGCCAGCAGTACTGAGTACGAGCAGTACTTC.

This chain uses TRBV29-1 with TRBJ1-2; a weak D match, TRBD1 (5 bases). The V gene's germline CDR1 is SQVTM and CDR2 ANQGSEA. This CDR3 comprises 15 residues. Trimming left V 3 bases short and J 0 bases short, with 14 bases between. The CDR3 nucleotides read TGCAGCGTTGAGGGGCCAGCAGACTCTAACTATGGCTACACCTTC. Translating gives CSVEGPADSNYGYTF.

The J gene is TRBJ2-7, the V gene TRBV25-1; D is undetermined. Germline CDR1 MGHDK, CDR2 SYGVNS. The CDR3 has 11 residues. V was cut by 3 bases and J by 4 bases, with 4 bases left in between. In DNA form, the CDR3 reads TGTGCCAGCAGTGATCGGTACGAGCAGTACTTC. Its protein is CASSDRYEQYF.

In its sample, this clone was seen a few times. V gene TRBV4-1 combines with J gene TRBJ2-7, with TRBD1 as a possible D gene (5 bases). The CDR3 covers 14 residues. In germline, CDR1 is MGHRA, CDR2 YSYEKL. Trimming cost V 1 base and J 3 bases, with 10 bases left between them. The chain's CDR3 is CASSQGTPLYEQYF. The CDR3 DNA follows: TGCGCCAGCAGCCAAGGGACACCGCTCTACGAGCAGTACTTC.

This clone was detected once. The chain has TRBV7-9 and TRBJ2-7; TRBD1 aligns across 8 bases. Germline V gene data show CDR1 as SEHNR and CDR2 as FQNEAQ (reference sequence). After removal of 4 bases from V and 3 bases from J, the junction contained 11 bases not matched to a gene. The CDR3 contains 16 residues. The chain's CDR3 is CASSSSWGQADYEQYF. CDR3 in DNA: TGTGCCAGCAGCTCCTCCTGGGGACAGGCTGACTACGAGCAGTACTTC.

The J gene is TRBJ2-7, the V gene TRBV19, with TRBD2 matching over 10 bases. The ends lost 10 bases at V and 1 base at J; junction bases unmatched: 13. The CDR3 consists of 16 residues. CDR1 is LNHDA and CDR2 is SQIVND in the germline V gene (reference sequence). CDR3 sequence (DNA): TGTGCCACTGCAAACCCGGGACTAGCGCCTTCCTACGAGCAGTACTTC. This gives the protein CATANPGLAPSYEQYF.

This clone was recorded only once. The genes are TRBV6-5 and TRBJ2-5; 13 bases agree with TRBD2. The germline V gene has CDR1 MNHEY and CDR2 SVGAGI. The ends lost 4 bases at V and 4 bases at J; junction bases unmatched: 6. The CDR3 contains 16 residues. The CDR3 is CASSFTSGRAAETQYF. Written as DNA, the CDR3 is TGTGCCAGCAGTTTTACTAGCGGGAGGGCCGCAGAGACCCAGTACTTC.

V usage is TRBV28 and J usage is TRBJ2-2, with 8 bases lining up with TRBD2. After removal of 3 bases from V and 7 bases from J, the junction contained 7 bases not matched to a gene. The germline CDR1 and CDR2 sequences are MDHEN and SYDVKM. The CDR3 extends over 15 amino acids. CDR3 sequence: CASSLRGTRGGELFF. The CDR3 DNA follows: TGTGCCAGCAGTTTGAGGGGGACTAGAGGCGGGGAGCTGTTTTTT.

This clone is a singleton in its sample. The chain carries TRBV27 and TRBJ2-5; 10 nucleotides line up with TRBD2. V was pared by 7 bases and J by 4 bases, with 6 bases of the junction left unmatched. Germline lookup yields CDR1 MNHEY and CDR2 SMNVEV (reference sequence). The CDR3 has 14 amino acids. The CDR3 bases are TGTGCCAGCAAAACTAGCGGGAAAGGAGAGACCCAGTACTTC. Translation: CASKTSGKGETQYF.

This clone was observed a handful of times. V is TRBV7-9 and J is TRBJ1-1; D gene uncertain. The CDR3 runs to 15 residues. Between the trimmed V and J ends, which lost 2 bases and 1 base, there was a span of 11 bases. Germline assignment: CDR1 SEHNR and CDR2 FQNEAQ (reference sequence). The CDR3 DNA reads TGTGCCAGCAGCTTAATAACTTCCCCGAACACTGAAGCTTTCTTT. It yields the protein CASSLITSPNTEAFF.

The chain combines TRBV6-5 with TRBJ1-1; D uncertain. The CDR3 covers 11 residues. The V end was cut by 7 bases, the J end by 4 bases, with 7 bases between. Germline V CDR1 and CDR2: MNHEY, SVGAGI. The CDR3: CASIRVTEAFF. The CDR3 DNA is TGTGCCAGCATCCGGGTCACTGAAGCTTTCTTT.

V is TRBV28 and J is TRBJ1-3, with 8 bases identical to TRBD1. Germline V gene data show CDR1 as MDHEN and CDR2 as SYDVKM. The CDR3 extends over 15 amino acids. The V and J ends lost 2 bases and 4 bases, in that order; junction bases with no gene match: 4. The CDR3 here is CASSLRQGAGNTIYF. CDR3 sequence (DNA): TGTGCCAGCAGTTTAAGGCAGGGGGCAGGAAACACCATATATTTT.

The CDR3 here is CSVGQDITDTQYF. The CDR3 DNA reads as TGCAGCGTTGGACAGGATATAACAGATACGCAGTATTTT. The chain has TRBV29-1 and TRBJ2-3; maybe TRBD1 (6 bases). The CDR3 is 13 amino acids. The V and J ends lost 4 bases and 3 bases respectively, with 11 bases between them. Germline V gives CDR1 SQVTM, CDR2 ANQGSEA.

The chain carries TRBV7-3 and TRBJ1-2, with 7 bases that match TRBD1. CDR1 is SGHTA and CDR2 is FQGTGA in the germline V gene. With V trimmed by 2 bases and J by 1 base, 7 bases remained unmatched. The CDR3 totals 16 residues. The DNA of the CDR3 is TGTGCCAGCAGCTTAGGCCCGGCAGGGGGTAACTATGGCTACACCTTC. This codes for CASSLGPAGGNYGYTF.

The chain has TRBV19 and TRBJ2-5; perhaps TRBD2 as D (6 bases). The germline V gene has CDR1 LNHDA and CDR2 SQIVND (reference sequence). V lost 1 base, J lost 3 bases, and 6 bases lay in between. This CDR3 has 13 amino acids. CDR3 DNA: TGTGCCAGTAGTATAGGCGGGGAAGAGACCCAGTACTTC. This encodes CASSIGGEETQYF.

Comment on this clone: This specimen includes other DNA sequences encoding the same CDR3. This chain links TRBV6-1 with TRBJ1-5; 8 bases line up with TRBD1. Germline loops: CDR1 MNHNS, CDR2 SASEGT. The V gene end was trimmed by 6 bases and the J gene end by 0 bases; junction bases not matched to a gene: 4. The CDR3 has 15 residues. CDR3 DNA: TGTGCCAGCAGCGGACAGGGTTTTAGCAATCAGCCCCAGCATTTT. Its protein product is CASSGQGFSNQPQHF.

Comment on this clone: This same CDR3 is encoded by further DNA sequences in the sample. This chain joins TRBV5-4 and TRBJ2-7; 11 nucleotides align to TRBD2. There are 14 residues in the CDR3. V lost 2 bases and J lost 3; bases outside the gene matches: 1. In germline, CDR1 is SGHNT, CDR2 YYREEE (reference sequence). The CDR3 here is CASSLGTSGYEQYF. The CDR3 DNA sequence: TGTGCCAGCAGCTTAGGGACTAGCGGCTACGAGCAGTACTTC.

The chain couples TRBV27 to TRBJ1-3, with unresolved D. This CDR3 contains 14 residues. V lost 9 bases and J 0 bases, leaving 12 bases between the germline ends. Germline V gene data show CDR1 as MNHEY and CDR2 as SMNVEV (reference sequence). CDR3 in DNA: TGTGCCAGTCGCCGGTCCTCCTCTGGAAACACCATATATTTT. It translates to CASRRSSSGNTIYF.

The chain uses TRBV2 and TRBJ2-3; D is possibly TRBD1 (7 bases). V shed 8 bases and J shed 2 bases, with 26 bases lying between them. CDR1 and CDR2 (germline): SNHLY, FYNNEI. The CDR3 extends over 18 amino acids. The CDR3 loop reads CASAGEETGLRNTDTQYF. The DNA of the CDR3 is TGTGCCAGCGCCGGGGAGGAGACAGGGCTACGAAACACAGATACGCAGTATTTT.

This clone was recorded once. CDR3 loop: CAGRLAYTDTQYF. In nucleotides, the CDR3 is TGTGCCGGAAGACTAGCGTACACAGATACGCAGTATTTT. V gene TRBV6-1 combines with J gene TRBJ2-3, with 8 nucleotides matching TRBD2. CDR1 and CDR2 (germline): MNHNS, SASEGT. The CDR3 totals 13 residues. V shed 11 bases and J 2 bases; nucleotides not matched to a gene: 6.

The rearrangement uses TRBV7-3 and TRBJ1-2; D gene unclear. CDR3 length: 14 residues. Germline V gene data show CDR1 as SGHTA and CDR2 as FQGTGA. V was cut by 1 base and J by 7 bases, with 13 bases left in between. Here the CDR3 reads CASSLITGAGGYTF. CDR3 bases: TGTGCCAGCAGCTTAATCACCGGAGCCGGTGGCTACACCTTC.

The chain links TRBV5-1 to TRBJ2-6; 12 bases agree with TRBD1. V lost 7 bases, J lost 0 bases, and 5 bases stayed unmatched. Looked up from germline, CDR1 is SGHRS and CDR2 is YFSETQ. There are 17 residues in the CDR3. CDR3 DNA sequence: TGCGCCAGCGAGGGGGGACAGGGGGCCTCTGGGGCCAACGTCCTGACTTTC. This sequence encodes CASEGGQGASGANVLTF.

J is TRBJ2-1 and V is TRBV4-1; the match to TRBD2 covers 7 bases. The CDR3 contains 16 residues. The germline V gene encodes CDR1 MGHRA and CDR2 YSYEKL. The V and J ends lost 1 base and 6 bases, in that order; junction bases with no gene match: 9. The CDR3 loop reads CASSQVGLADINEQFF. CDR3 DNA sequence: TGCGCCAGCAGCCAAGTTGGTCTAGCGGACATCAATGAGCAGTTCTTC.

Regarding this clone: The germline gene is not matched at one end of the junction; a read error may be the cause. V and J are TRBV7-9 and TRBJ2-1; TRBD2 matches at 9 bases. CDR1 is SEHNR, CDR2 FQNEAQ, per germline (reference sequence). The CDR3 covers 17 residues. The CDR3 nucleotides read TGTTCCAGCAGCTTATTACCCGGGCTAGCGGGAACCTATGAGCAGTTCTTC. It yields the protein CSSSLLPGLAGTYEQFF.

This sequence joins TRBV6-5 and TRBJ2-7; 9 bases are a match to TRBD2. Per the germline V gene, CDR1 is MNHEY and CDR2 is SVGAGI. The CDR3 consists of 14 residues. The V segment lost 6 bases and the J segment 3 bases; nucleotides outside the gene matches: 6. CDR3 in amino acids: CASRQTSGLYEQYF. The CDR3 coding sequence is TGTGCCAGCAGACAAACTAGCGGGCTCTACGAGCAGTACTTC.

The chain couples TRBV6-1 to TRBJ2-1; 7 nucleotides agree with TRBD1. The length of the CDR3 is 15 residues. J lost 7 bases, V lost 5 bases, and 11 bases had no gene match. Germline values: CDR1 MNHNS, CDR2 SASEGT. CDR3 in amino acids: CASSLDRVKENEQFF. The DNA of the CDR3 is TGTGCCAGCAGTTTAGACAGGGTCAAAGAGAATGAGCAGTTCTTC.